These 28 T cell receptor beta chains came from one sample sequenced in a study of blood T cells in healthy people across ages. Together with a sample-barcoded 5' primer, a J-beta primer mix was included in a second PCR lasting roughly 7 to 11 cycles. TCRdb processed the 5' RACE reads anew with MiXCR; each CDR3 protein has one entry. The sample consists of about 810,000 distinct CDR3 sequences, about 37% of them appearing once. Material: blood. These TCRs come from a man in his late teens or twenties in good health.

This clonotype was counted a few times. The V gene is TRBV27, the J gene TRBJ2-7; no firm D call. Germline V gene data show CDR1 as MNHEY and CDR2 as SMNVEV (reference sequence). V gave up 2 bases and J gave up 1 base, with 18 bases separating them. The CDR3 runs 17 residues. The CDR3 region is CASSLKVASAKSYEQYF. For the CDR3, the DNA is TGTGCCAGCAGTTTAAAGGTCGCGTCAGCGAAATCCTACGAGCAGTACTTC.

This sequence joins TRBV5-1 and TRBJ1-2; 10 nucleotides agree with TRBD1. CDR3 length: 18 residues. Trimming cost V 4 bases and J 2 bases; bases outside gene matches: 14. The V gene's germline CDR1 is SGHRS and CDR2 YFSETQ. The CDR3 reads CASSPGRFGTGANYGYTF. CDR3 in DNA: TGCGCCAGCAGCCCGGGTCGCTTCGGGACAGGGGCCAACTATGGCTACACCTTC.

This clonotype occurred a few times. The chain recombines TRBV18 with TRBJ2-5, with D perhaps matching TRBD2 (6 bases). V gave up 2 bases and J gave up 3 bases, with 10 bases separating them. CDR3 length: 14 amino acids. Germline values: CDR1 KGHSH, CDR2 LQKENI. The CDR3: CASSPSGPEETQYF. The CDR3 DNA reads as TGTGCCAGCTCACCAAGCGGGCCAGAAGAGACCCAGTACTTC.

This clonotype was counted ten times or more. The J gene is TRBJ2-5, the V gene TRBV29-1; D may match TRBD1 or TRBD2 (5 bases each). There are 13 residues in the CDR3. CDR1 is SQVTM and CDR2 is ANQGSEA in the germline V gene. V dropped 4 bases and J dropped 4 bases, with 13 bases sitting between them. CDR3 sequence (DNA): TGCAGCGTTGGGGGGATACGTGGAGAGACCCAGTACTTC. Its protein product is CSVGGIRGETQYF.

CDR3 residues: CASSLAGTGPYF. DNA of the CDR3: TGTGCCAGCAGCTTAGCCGGGACAGGTCCGTACTTC. The V gene is TRBV7-9, the J gene TRBJ2-5; 8 nucleotides agree with TRBD1. CDR1 and CDR2 (germline): SEHNR, FQNEAQ (reference sequence). This CDR3 is built from 12 residues. With V trimmed by 0 bases and J by 13 bases, 4 bases remained unmatched.

The V gene is TRBV4-1, the J gene TRBJ1-1; D is ambiguous. The V end was cut by 0 bases, the J end by 1 base, with 9 bases between. Germline V lookup: CDR1 MGHRA, CDR2 YSYEKL. This CDR3 has 15 amino acids. The CDR3 sequence is CASSQEVTTNTEAFF. The CDR3 DNA sequence: TGCGCCAGCAGCCAAGAGGTGACAACGAACACTGAAGCTTTCTTT.

J is TRBJ2-3 and V is TRBV20-1; 10 bases line up with TRBD2. The CDR3 contains 16 residues. The germline V gene encodes CDR1 DFQATT and CDR2 SNEGSKA (reference sequence). V gave up 3 bases and J gave up 8 bases; unmatched junction bases: 14. In DNA form, the CDR3 reads TGCAGTGCTAGTATCCCTAGCGGGAGCGACTATGGTACGCAGTATTTT. Its protein is CSASIPSGSDYGTQYF.

This clonotype was observed a handful of times. The chain carries TRBV4-2 and TRBJ2-5, with D possibly being TRBD2 (5 bases). Deletions cut 0 bases from V and 5 bases from J, with 13 bases between. The CDR3 is 15 residues long. In germline, CDR1 is LGHNA, CDR2 YNFKEQ. The CDR3 region has the DNA TGTGCCAGCAGCCAAGATCGGACTGCCGGGGAGACCCAGTACTTC. It yields the protein CASSQDRTAGETQYF.

The chain couples TRBV5-5 to TRBJ2-7, with 7 bases lining up with TRBD1. The V segment lost 1 base and the J segment 5 bases; nucleotides outside the gene matches: 9. CDR3 length: 15 residues. The germline CDR1 and CDR2 sequences are SGHKS and YYEKEE (reference sequence). The CDR3 region has the DNA TGTGCCAGCAGCTTGACAGGGGCCCGACCGCACGAGCAGTACTTC. As protein: CASSLTGARPHEQYF.

CDR3 coding DNA: TGTGCCATCAGTGGCCCTAGCCCCACCGGGGAGCTGTTTTTT. This translates into CAISGPSPTGELFF. The chain links TRBV10-3 to TRBJ2-2, with D perhaps TRBD2 (5 bases). The CDR3 is 14 amino acids. Germline CDR1 reads ENHRY; CDR2 reads SYGVKD. Trimming pared 4 bases from V and 4 bases from J, leaving 10 bases between.

V and J are TRBV15 and TRBJ2-7; TRBD2 aligns across 8 bases. The CDR3 totals 15 residues. Germline V gene data show CDR1 as LNHNV and CDR2 as YYDKDF (reference sequence). Losses at the gene ends were 3 bases for V and 4 bases for J; bases not matched to a gene: 8. The CDR3 spells CATSRLSGSSYEQYF. The DNA of the CDR3 is TGTGCCACCAGCAGGTTAAGCGGGAGTAGTTACGAGCAGTACTTC.

V gene TRBV5-1 combines with J gene TRBJ1-4; 9 nucleotides line up with TRBD1. The CDR3 sequence is 16 residues long. V shed 3 bases and J 8 bases; nucleotides not matched to a gene: 11. Germline loops: CDR1 SGHRS, CDR2 YFSETQ. This chain's CDR3 is CASSSLPGQGYEKLFF. CDR3 sequence (DNA): TGCGCCAGCAGCTCCCTCCCGGGACAGGGATACGAAAAACTGTTTTTT.

In this sample, this clonotype turned up many times. The chain links TRBV5-1 to TRBJ2-1; the D gene is possibly TRBD1 (6 bases). The CDR3 has 15 residues. The V gene lost 3 bases and the J gene lost 4 bases, with 14 bases spanning the gap. CDR1 is SGHRS, CDR2 YFSETQ, per germline. Here the CDR3 reads CASSSHRTAYNEQFF. The CDR3 nucleotides are TGCGCCAGCAGCTCCCACAGGACAGCGTACAATGAGCAGTTCTTC.

In the case of this clonotype: A read error is possible here, since a much larger clone lies one base away. The CDR3 sequence: CASSSRDRVYEQFF. The DNA for the CDR3 is TGTGCCAGCAGCTCCCGGGACAGGGTTTACGAGCAGTTCTTC. The chain uses TRBV7-2 and TRBJ2-1, with 9 bases identical to TRBD1. The V segment lost 4 bases and the J segment 10 bases; nucleotides outside the gene matches: 8. CDR1 SGHTA and CDR2 FQGNSA come from the germline V gene. The CDR3 covers 14 residues.

This clonotype was recorded a few times. The chain couples TRBV20-1 to TRBJ1-5; 11 bases align to TRBD1. In germline, CDR1 is DFQATT, CDR2 SNEGSKA (reference sequence). Losses at the gene ends were 7 bases for V and 6 bases for J; bases not matched to a gene: 11. The CDR3 covers 15 residues. CDR3 nucleotides: TGCAGTGTCACCCCCGGGACAGGGGGAACTCAGCCCCAGCATTTT. As protein: CSVTPGTGGTQPQHF.

Comment on this clonotype: Mismatch with germline at one junction end may stem from a read error. The V call is TRBV12-3 or TRBV12-4, the J call TRBJ2-3; TRBD1 matches at 7 bases. The length of the CDR3 is 16 residues. The CDR3 reads CASSLETGSITDAQYF. DNA for the CDR3: TGTGCCAGCAGTTTAGAGACAGGGAGCATCACAGATGCGCAGTATTTT.

The J gene is TRBJ2-3, the V gene TRBV7-9, with a possible D match to TRBD2 (5 bases). The CDR3 loop spans 12 amino acids. CDR1 is SEHNR, CDR2 FQNEAQ, per germline (reference sequence). Between the trimmed V and J ends, which lost 3 bases and 7 bases, there was a span of 8 bases. The CDR3 region is CASSFRGNTQYF. DNA for the CDR3: TGTGCCAGCAGCTTCCGAGGGAATACGCAGTATTTT.

V gene TRBV14 combines with J gene TRBJ1-2; no clear D. V lost 0 bases and J 9 bases, leaving 8 bases between the germline ends. In germline, CDR1 is SGHDN, CDR2 FVKESK. The CDR3 has 12 amino acids. CDR3 bases: TGTGCCAGCAGCCAAGATCACAGCAGCTACACCTTC. Translation gives CASSQDHSSYTF.

The chain links TRBV10-3 to TRBJ2-5, with 7 bases lining up with TRBD1. The germline gives CDR1 ENHRY, CDR2 SYGVKD. V lost 9 bases, J lost 2 bases, and 6 bases stayed unmatched. CDR3 length equals 13 residues. The CDR3, as DNA: TGTGCCATACAACAGGGGTCGCAAGAGACCCAGTACTTC. It yields the protein CAIQQGSQETQYF.

CDR3 sequence: CASSGPETGSYEQYF. The CDR3 coding sequence is TGTGCCAGCAGCGGACCCGAGACTGGATCCTACGAGCAGTACTTC. The chain carries TRBV16 and TRBJ2-7; D not resolved. Germline CDR1 and CDR2: KGHSY and FQNENV. The V end was cut by 5 bases, the J end by 1 base, with 15 bases between. There are 15 residues in the CDR3.

This clonotype has a handful of counts. This rearrangement joins TRBV6-1 to TRBJ1-5; no definite D call. The V end lost 7 bases, the J end lost 2 bases, and 6 bases lay between the germline ends. The CDR3 has 12 residues. Germline assignment: CDR1 MNHNS and CDR2 SASEGT. The chain's CDR3 is CASMAGNQPQHF. CDR3 nucleotides: TGTGCCAGCATGGCGGGCAATCAGCCCCAGCATTTT.

In its sample, this clonotype was seen a few times. The chain links TRBV20-1 to TRBJ2-4; TRBD2 matches 15 bases. V gave up 6 bases and J gave up 0 bases; unmatched junction bases: 9. The CDR3 has 18 residues. In germline, CDR1 is DFQATT, CDR2 SNEGSKA (reference sequence). CDR3 loop: CSAESGTSGGIAKNIQYF. Written as DNA, the CDR3 is TGCAGTGCGGAATCCGGGACTAGCGGGGGGATAGCCAAAAACATTCAGTACTTC.

CDR3 loop: CSAEGGASSYNEQFF. The CDR3 DNA reads TGCAGTGCCGAGGGGGGCGCGAGCTCCTACAATGAGCAGTTCTTC. The gene calls are TRBV20-1 and TRBJ2-1; perhaps D is TRBD1 or TRBD2 (6 bases each). CDR1 and CDR2 from the germline V gene are DFQATT and SNEGSKA (reference sequence). There are 15 residues in the CDR3. V lost 6 bases and J 0 bases, leaving 15 bases between the germline ends.

This clonotype was recorded only once. Relative to the germline gene, one junction end is altered; a read error may explain this. The V gene is TRBV4-1, the J gene TRBJ1-2; TRBD1 might be the D (5 bases). The germline gives CDR1 MGHRA, CDR2 YSYEKL. The length of the CDR3 is 16 residues. The CDR3 here is CASNQDSDGGVYGYTF. CDR3 bases: TGCGCCAGCAACCAAGACTCGGATGGGGGTGTCTATGGCTACACCTTC.

This clonotype has a count of ten or more. This chain joins TRBV14 and TRBJ2-3; D is possibly TRBD1 (5 bases). This CDR3 is 14 amino acids long. The germline V gene has CDR1 SGHDN and CDR2 FVKESK. The V end lost 2 bases, the J end lost 6 bases, and 12 bases lay between the germline ends. The chain's CDR3 is CASSQLTGVDTQYF. In DNA form, the CDR3 reads TGTGCCAGCAGCCAATTAACAGGCGTCGATACGCAGTATTTT.

This clonotype was picked up many times. V gene TRBV3-1 combines with J gene TRBJ1-6; D ambiguous. V was trimmed by 0 bases and J by 6 bases, leaving 3 bases between them. This CDR3 is built from 13 residues. Germline V gene lookup returns CDR1 LGHDT and CDR2 YNNKEL (reference sequence). This CDR3 reads CASSQEGNSPLHF. CDR3 coding DNA: TGTGCCAGCAGCCAAGAAGGTAATTCACCCCTCCACTTT.

There are many counts of this clonotype. V usage is TRBV5-6 and J usage is TRBJ2-3, with TRBD1 as a possible D gene (6 bases). V was cut by 5 bases and J by 1 base, with 8 bases left in between. This CDR3 has 13 amino acids. CDR1 and CDR2 (germline): SGHDT, YYEEEE. This CDR3 is CASRRTGTDTQYF. CDR3 bases: TGTGCCAGCAGGAGGACAGGCACAGATACGCAGTATTTT.

This chain joins TRBV7-9 and TRBJ1-6; D gene ambiguous. This CDR3 contains 16 residues. V dropped 5 bases and J dropped 0 bases, with 11 bases sitting between them. From germline, CDR1 is SEHNR and CDR2 FQNEAQ (reference sequence). CDR3 DNA: TGTGCCAGCAGCCGCACCACGAGCTCCTATAATTCACCCCTCCACTTT. Residues: CASSRTTSSYNSPLHF.